This passage covers 30 T cell receptor beta chains from one sample sequenced in a study of blood T cell repertoires in COVID-19. Using immunoSEQ multiplex PCR, the repertoire was profiled, and TCRdb retains in-frame clones only, with some absent. The table lists about 300,000 clones, around 89% of them singletons. The sample taken for sequencing was PBMCs or T cells enriched from blood (not recorded which). The receptors were gathered from a woman between 18 and 29 years old with acute COVID-19.

The chain links TRBV7-9 to TRBJ1-1; D is possibly TRBD1 (6 bases). The V end lost 1 base, the J end lost 9 bases, and 9 bases lay between the germline ends. Germline CDR1 reads SEHNR; CDR2 reads FQNEAQ (reference sequence). The CDR3 spans 12 residues. CDR3 sequence: CASSLEGDKAFF. In DNA form, the CDR3 reads TGTGCCAGCAGCTTAGAGGGGGATAAAGCTTTCTTT.

This chain connects TRBV28 to TRBJ2-7; 11 positions agree with TRBD2. The CDR3 sequence is 15 residues long. V was pared by 6 bases and J by 2 bases, with 6 bases of the junction left unmatched. Germline V gene sequence: CDR1 MDHEN, CDR2 SYDVKM. The CDR3 sequence is CASSQLAGAPYEQYF. The DNA of the CDR3 is TGTGCCAGCAGCCAACTAGCGGGGGCCCCCTACGAGCAGTACTTC. The full variable domain, with the rest looked up from reference TRBV28 and TRBJ2-7, is DVKVTQSSRYLVKRTGEKVFLECVQDMDHENMFWYRQDPGLGLRLIYFSYDVKMKEKGDIPEGYSVSREKKERFSLILESASTNQTSMYLCASSQLAGAPYEQYFGPGTRLTVT.

This clone was seen only once. CDR3 sequence reads: CASSLVGHRGVNTEAFF. Written as DNA, the CDR3 is TGCGCCAGCAGCTTGGTTGGACACAGGGGCGTGAACACTGAAGCTTTCTTT. The chain employs TRBV5-1 and TRBJ1-1, with TRBD1 identical over 7 bases. CDR1 is SGHRS and CDR2 is YFSETQ in the germline V gene. Trimming removed 0 bases from V and 0 bases from J; junction bases left unmatched: 8. The CDR3 is 17 residues long.

V usage is TRBV27 and J usage is TRBJ1-1; 7 bases align to TRBD1. The germline V gene has CDR1 MNHEY and CDR2 SMNVEV (reference sequence). The CDR3 covers 15 residues. With V trimmed by 5 bases and J by 4 bases, 10 bases remained unmatched. The CDR3, as DNA: TGTGCCAGCAGTCCACGACAGGGTGGTGGCACTGAAGCTTTCTTT. Translation: CASSPRQGGGTEAFF.

A single count supports this clone. The chain uses TRBV25-1 and TRBJ1-4, with a possible D match to TRBD1 (6 bases). V dropped 2 bases and J dropped 7 bases, with 8 bases sitting between them. CDR3 size: 13 residues. Germline V gene data show CDR1 as MGHDK and CDR2 as SYGVNS. Here the CDR3 reads CASSETGIEKLFF. The CDR3 DNA reads as TGTGCCAGCAGTGAAACAGGGATTGAAAAACTGTTTTTT.

The chain is built from TRBV3-1 (or the pseudogene TRBV3-2) and TRBJ2-1; the D gene is possibly TRBD2 (6 bases). Germline V gene data show CDR1 as LGHDT and CDR2 as YNNKEL (reference sequence). This CDR3 spans 16 amino acids. V was clipped by 3 bases and J by 8 bases, with 20 bases between them. CDR3 coding DNA: TGTGCCAGCAGCCACCTATGGGGGGAGAGTAACGATGAGCAGTTCTTC. This gives the protein CASSHLWGESNDEQFF.

The chain employs TRBV29-1 and TRBJ1-2, with 8 bases aligning to TRBD1. V shed 6 bases, J shed 2 bases, and the junction held 8 bases outside the gene matches. Germline V gene lookup returns CDR1 SQVTM and CDR2 ANQGSEA. CDR3 length: 14 residues. In DNA form, the CDR3 reads TGCAGCGTCGGGGGACAGGCTCAGAACTATGGCTACACCTTC. Amino acid sequence: CSVGGQAQNYGYTF.

J is TRBJ1-5 and V is TRBV6-1; a weak D match, TRBD1 (6 bases). There are 16 residues in the CDR3. Per the germline V gene, CDR1 is MNHNS and CDR2 is SASEGT. Trimming took 0 bases from V and 0 from J, leaving 9 bases between them. The CDR3 protein is CASSEARGGSNQPQHF. CDR3 DNA sequence: TGTGCCAGCAGTGAAGCGCGAGGGGGTAGCAATCAGCCCCAGCATTTT.

The V call is TRBV27, the J call TRBJ1-4; TRBD1 aligns across 9 bases. V dropped 5 bases and J dropped 8; count of bases not matched to a gene: 6. Looked up from germline, CDR1 is MNHEY and CDR2 is SMNVEV (reference sequence). This CDR3 is built from 14 residues. CDR3 in amino acids: CASSAQGAGEKLFF. DNA of the CDR3: TGTGCCAGCAGTGCACAGGGGGCTGGGGAAAAACTGTTTTTT.

The chain employs TRBV7-9 and TRBJ1-6, with 10 nucleotides matching TRBD1. From germline, CDR1 is SEHNR and CDR2 FQNEAQ (reference sequence). The CDR3 runs to 18 residues. The V segment lost 4 bases and the J segment 4 bases; nucleotides outside the gene matches: 10. The CDR3 DNA follows: TGTGCCAGCAGCTCCCGGGACAGGGGATACTCTTATAATTCACCCCTCCACTTT. Translated, it gives CASSSRDRGYSYNSPLHF.

The chain uses TRBV18 and TRBJ1-1, with 8 positions matching TRBD1. Trimming at V came to 6 bases and at J to 3 bases, leaving 6 bases not matched to a gene. The germline gives CDR1 KGHSH, CDR2 LQKENI. This CDR3 has 14 residues. The DNA for the CDR3 is TGTGCCAGCTCCCAAGGACAGGGTTACACTGAAGCTTTCTTT. This encodes CASSQGQGYTEAFF.

This chain uses TRBV19 with TRBJ1-2; 10 bases match TRBD1. Germline-derived CDR1 and CDR2 are LNHDA and SQIVND (reference sequence). V dropped 5 bases and J dropped 4; count of bases not matched to a gene: 10. CDR3 length equals 16 residues. This chain's CDR3 is CASSEIGDRGLYGYTF. The CDR3 DNA reads as TGTGCCAGTAGTGAAATTGGCGACAGGGGGCTCTATGGCTACACCTTC. Using reference TRBV19 and TRBJ1-2 for the parts outside the CDR3, the full variable domain is DGGITQSPKYLFRKEGQNVTLSCEQNLNHDAMYWYRQDPGQGLRLIYYSQIVNDFQKGDIAEGYSVSREKKESFPLTVTSAQKNPTAFYLCASSEIGDRGLYGYTFGSGTRLTVV.

The chain is built from TRBV4-2 and TRBJ2-3; 8 nucleotides match TRBD2. This CDR3 region has 14 residues. V lost 7 bases, J lost 5 bases, and 8 bases stayed unmatched. Germline CDR1 LGHNA, CDR2 YNFKEQ. CDR3 nucleotide sequence: TGTGCCAGCACCAAAGCGGGAGAGGGAGATACGCAGTATTTT. Protein sequence: CASTKAGEGDTQYF.

V and J are TRBV28 and TRBJ2-5, with TRBD2 matching 15 bases. Germline V gene data show CDR1 as MDHEN and CDR2 as SYDVKM. The CDR3 extends over 18 amino acids. The V segment lost 6 bases and the J segment 5 bases; nucleotides outside the gene matches: 13. The CDR3 loop is CASRPGLAGGPGRETQYF. The CDR3, as DNA: TGTGCCAGCAGACCCGGACTAGCGGGAGGGCCGGGGAGGGAGACCCAGTACTTC.

This clone showed up just once. The genes are TRBV21-1 and TRBJ1-5. TRBV21-1 is a known pseudogene. The CDR3 contains 16 residues. CDR3: CACLGGKGGVCQPQHF. In DNA, the CDR3 is TGTGCCTGCCTAGGAGGTAAAGGAGGGGTCTGTCAGCCCCAGCATTTT.

This clone was counted a single time. The chain joins TRBV27 to TRBJ2-1; D perhaps matches TRBD2 (5 bases). Germline V lookup: CDR1 MNHEY, CDR2 SMNVEV (reference sequence). This CDR3 has 15 residues. V lost 5 bases, J lost 3 bases, and 14 bases lay in between. The DNA for the CDR3 is TGTGCCAGCAGTCCGGGGATAGTCAGCTACAATGAGCAGTTCTTC. Translation gives CASSPGIVSYNEQFF.

This clone was found once. Other DNA sequences of this sample code for an identical CDR3. V gene TRBV12-3 or TRBV12-4 combines with J gene TRBJ2-5; 9 nucleotides agree with TRBD2. Losses at the gene ends were 6 bases for V and 4 bases for J; bases not matched to a gene: 3. The CDR3 contains 13 residues. CDR3 sequence reads: CASSPTSGETQYF. DNA for the CDR3: TGTGCCAGCAGCCCGACTAGCGGAGAGACCCAGTACTTC.

This clone was counted between two and nine times. This sequence joins TRBV15 and TRBJ1-3; D may be TRBD1 (5 bases). The CDR3 is made up of 16 amino acids. Germline V lookup: CDR1 LNHNV, CDR2 YYDKDF (reference sequence). V was cut by 0 bases and J by 1 base, with 10 bases left in between. This CDR3 reads CATSRDLGGSGNTIYF. CDR3 nucleotides: TGTGCCACCAGCAGAGATTTGGGGGGTTCTGGAAACACCATATATTTT. The full variable domain, completed using reference TRBV15 and TRBJ1-3, is DAMVIQNPRYQVTQFGKPVTLSCSQTLNHNVMYWYQQKSSQAPKLLFHYYDKDFNNEADTPDNFQSRRPNTSFCFLDIRSPGLGDTAMYLCATSRDLGGSGNTIYFGEGSWLTVV.

The chain joins TRBV29-1 to TRBJ2-5; TRBD2 might be the D (6 bases). The CDR3 is made up of 12 amino acids. Germline CDR1 reads SQVTM; CDR2 reads ANQGSEA. V lost 6 bases and J 2 bases, leaving 10 bases between the germline ends. CDR3 loop: CSVRGAQETQYF. CDR3 sequence (DNA): TGCAGCGTGCGGGGAGCTCAAGAGACCCAGTACTTC.

This clone was found once. The V gene is TRBV11-2, the J gene TRBJ2-4, with 8 bases lining up with TRBD2. V dropped 0 bases and J dropped 1; count of bases not matched to a gene: 5. This CDR3 region has 17 residues. CDR1 and CDR2 (germline): SGHAT, FQNNGV. The CDR3 sequence is CASSLDRGGLAKNIQYF. CDR3 bases: TGTGCCAGCAGCTTAGATCGCGGGGGGCTGGCCAAAAACATTCAGTACTTC. Looking up the rest from reference TRBV11-2 and TRBJ2-4 gives the full variable domain: EAGVAQSPRYKIIEKRQSVAFWCNPISGHATLYWYQQILGQGPKLLIQFQNNGVVDDSQLPKDRFSAERLKGVDSTLKIQPAKLEDSAVYLCASSLDRGGLAKNIQYFGAGTRLSVL.

The CDR3 DNA reads TGTGCCATCAGTGAGCGAGGTAAAACCTACGAGCAGTACTTC. Protein product: CAISERGKTYEQYF. This rearrangement joins TRBV10-3 to TRBJ2-7; D remains unclear. This CDR3 comprises 14 residues. Germline V CDR1 and CDR2: ENHRY, SYGVKD. V dropped 2 bases and J dropped 2 bases, with 10 bases sitting between them.

The J gene is TRBJ1-5, the V gene TRBV19, with TRBD1 matching 7 bases. The length of the CDR3 is 16 residues. CDR1 is LNHDA, CDR2 SQIVND, per germline (reference sequence). Losses at the gene ends were 8 bases for V and 0 bases for J; bases not matched to a gene: 10. This CDR3 reads CASVNSGTVSNQPQHF. CDR3 nucleotide sequence: TGTGCCAGTGTCAACTCCGGGACAGTTAGCAATCAGCCCCAGCATTTT.

This sequence joins TRBV27 and TRBJ2-2, with a possible D match to TRBD1 (6 bases). CDR1 and CDR2 (germline): MNHEY, SMNVEV (reference sequence). Trimming pared 8 bases from V and 4 bases from J, leaving 14 bases between. This CDR3 has 14 amino acids. The CDR3 region is CASRGHLGTGELFF. The CDR3 DNA reads TGTGCCAGCCGGGGACATCTAGGCACCGGGGAGCTGTTTTTT.

In this sample, this clone turned up once. The chain is built from TRBV19 and TRBJ2-1; 8 positions agree with TRBD2. The ends lost 5 bases at V and 4 bases at J; junction bases unmatched: 1. The CDR3 spans 13 residues. Germline CDR1 LNHDA, CDR2 SQIVND (reference sequence). CDR3 sequence reads: CASSSSGYNEQFF. The CDR3 region has the DNA TGTGCCAGTAGTTCTAGCGGGTACAATGAGCAGTTCTTC.

V gene TRBV7-9 combines with J gene TRBJ2-7; the D gene is possibly TRBD1 (5 bases). Germline lookup yields CDR1 SEHNR and CDR2 FQNEAQ (reference sequence). The CDR3 runs to 15 residues. V was pared by 4 bases and J by 3 bases, with 16 bases between. The chain's CDR3 is CASSSDSARVYEQYF. CDR3 sequence (DNA): TGTGCCAGCAGCTCCGACAGTGCGCGCGTCTACGAGCAGTACTTC. The whole variable domain, filled in from reference TRBV7-9 and TRBJ2-7, reads DTGVSQNPRHKITKRGQNVTFRCDPISEHNRLYWYRQTLGQGPEFLTYFQNEAQLEKSRLLSDRFSAERPKGSFSTLEIQRTEQGDSAMYLCASSSDSARVYEQYFGPGTRLTVT.

This chain uses TRBV28 with TRBJ1-4; 7 positions agree with TRBD1. Germline CDR1 and CDR2: MDHEN and SYDVKM. V shed 1 base, J shed 7 bases, and the junction held 18 bases outside the gene matches. The CDR3 has 19 residues. The CDR3 here is CASSLYLFLGGGGVEKLFF. For the CDR3, the DNA is TGTGCCAGCAGTTTATATCTCTTCTTAGGGGGCGGCGGAGTTGAAAAACTGTTTTTT.

The chain uses TRBV28 and TRBJ1-4; 10 bases are a match to TRBD1. Germline loops: CDR1 MDHEN, CDR2 SYDVKM. The CDR3 loop spans 15 amino acids. The V gene end was trimmed by 4 bases and the J gene end by 8 bases; junction bases not matched to a gene: 7. The CDR3 sequence is CASSSGQGWQEKLFF. DNA for the CDR3: TGTGCCAGCAGTTCGGGACAGGGGTGGCAGGAAAAACTGTTTTTT.

This clone appeared a few times. V gene TRBV27 combines with J gene TRBJ1-6; 9 nucleotides agree with TRBD1. There are 14 residues in the CDR3. Germline assignment: CDR1 MNHEY and CDR2 SMNVEV (reference sequence). V was clipped by 6 bases and J by 7 bases; unmatched bases: 4. The CDR3 protein is CASRPGTGNSPLHF. The CDR3 DNA follows: TGTGCCAGCAGGCCAGGGACAGGGAATTCACCCCTCCACTTT.

This chain joins TRBV5-4 and TRBJ1-6; 7 nucleotides agree with TRBD1. Trimming at V came to 2 bases and at J to 11 bases, leaving 7 bases not matched to a gene. Germline assignment: CDR1 SGHNT and CDR2 YYREEE (reference sequence). The CDR3 consists of 14 residues. The CDR3 spells CASSFSTGSTPLHF. The CDR3, as DNA: TGTGCCAGCAGCTTCTCGACAGGGAGCACACCCCTCCACTTT.

The chain has TRBV11-2 and TRBJ1-2, with D hard to call. CDR1 SGHAT and CDR2 FQNNGV come from the germline V gene. The V gene lost 5 bases and the J gene lost 2 bases, with 18 bases spanning the gap. CDR3 length equals 16 residues. DNA of the CDR3: TGTGCCAGCAGCACGGCCGGACGACCGGGAAACTATGGCTACACCTTC. Amino acids: CASSTAGRPGNYGYTF.